This paragraph covers one TCR beta chain sequence. Antigen specificity is unknown. TCRdb keeps only in-frame clones here, not all; method: immunoSEQ multiplex PCR. The sample has around 1.9 million clones, 85% to 95% seen once. These data come from a study of shared clonotypes between healthy human individuals. Overall study results and limits: Expectations were that clonotype sharing among donors would be affected by sequencing depth. Limited genetic and exposure-history diversity came from having few donors.

CD45RO-negative cells were positively selected for CCR7, leaving out terminally differentiated effector memory CD45RA+ cells. The CDR3 is made up of 14 amino acids. CDR1 and CDR2 from the germline V gene are SGHKS and YYEKEE (reference sequence). V shed 0 bases and J shed 6 bases, with 10 bases lying between them. The origin of this receptor is a man between 18 and 29 years old in good health. Some clones in this sample may be carry-over from other donors' samples. The chain recombines TRBV5-5 with TRBJ2-1; D unclear. The specimen was naive CD8+ T cells from PBMCs. CDR3 coding DNA: TGTGCCAGCAGCTTGGTAATAGCAGGCAATGAGCAGTTCTTC. Amino acids: CASSLVIAGNEQFF.